This T cell receptor (beta chain) derives from a study of Ad26.COV2.S vaccination and SARS-CoV-2 variants. General observations from the study: Vaccinated and placebo-treated recipients had similar non-spike TCR breadth.

Generated by immunoSEQ multiplex PCR, the TCRdb table keeps only in-frame clones and is missing some. Among under 500,000 clones listed, about 90% were seen once. Specified treatment: 15 to 20 received Ad26.COV2.S at low or high dose, single or two shots; 5 received placebo; per-sample allocation not given. On day 63 after the first injection, vaccine and placebo recipients gave samples. Germline lookup yields CDR1 LNHNV and CDR2 YYDKDF (reference sequence). The CDR3 is made up of 17 amino acids. Between the trimmed V and J ends, which lost 3 bases and 4 bases, there was a span of 16 bases. Worth noting for this clone: Its antigen is as yet unknown.

The material sequenced was peripheral blood, taken in a trial of Ad26.COV2.S vaccine versus placebo. The origin of this receptor is a person between 18 and 59 years old who received the Ad26.COV2.S COVID-19 vaccine or a placebo. The rearrangement links TRBV15 to TRBJ2-6, with a possible D match to TRBD2 (6 bases). The CDR3 region is CATSRGGWGRGANVLTF. CDR3 sequence (DNA): TGTGCCACCAGCAGGGGAGGATGGGGCCGAGGGGCCAACGTCCTGACTTTC.